The next 28 T cell receptor beta chains were all read from a single sample in a study of cytomegalovirus exposure and HLA in healthy donors. PCR involved 60 Vbeta and 13 Jbeta primers. The data were produced by immunoSEQ multiplex PCR, yet TCRdb's version contains in-frame clones alone and is incomplete. There are 110,000 to 150,000 clones in the sample; more than 60% occur only once, and 2.8% lies in the top ten. The sample was PBMCs. The receptors here all came from a male donor in good health and CMV-seronegative.

The V and J genes are TRBV6-6 and TRBJ2-5; TRBD1 aligns across 8 bases. This CDR3 spans 16 amino acids. Germline V gene data show CDR1 as MNHNY and CDR2 as SVGAGI (reference sequence). The V segment lost 2 bases and the J segment 5 bases; nucleotides outside the gene matches: 10. The CDR3 protein is CASSYPGQGFGETQYF. CDR3 sequence (DNA): TGTGCCAGCAGTTACCCAGGACAGGGTTTCGGGGAGACCCAGTACTTC.

The CDR3 region has the DNA TGCGCCAGCAGCTTGGAAACGGGGGAGACCCAGTACTTC. The encoded protein is CASSLETGETQYF. The chain joins TRBV5-1 to TRBJ2-5; the D gene is possibly TRBD2 (5 bases). Trimming took off 0 bases at V and 5 bases at J, with 8 bases between the two ends. The CDR3 is 13 residues long. Germline CDR1 and CDR2: SGHRS and YFSETQ.

The gene calls are TRBV6-6 and TRBJ2-5; weak D call: TRBD2 (7 bases). The CDR3 sequence is 15 residues long. Germline V gives CDR1 MNHNY, CDR2 SVGAGI (reference sequence). The V gene lost 4 bases and the J gene lost 3 bases, with 15 bases spanning the gap. CDR3 DNA sequence: TGTGCCAGCAGTTGGGCGGGGGCCCCTAAAGAGACCCAGTACTTC. It translates to CASSWAGAPKETQYF.

This clone turned up a few times. The chain links TRBV6-5 to TRBJ2-7; 7 bases map to TRBD1. Germline V gene lookup returns CDR1 MNHEY and CDR2 SVGAGI. V gave up 1 base and J gave up 0 bases; unmatched junction bases: 6. This CDR3 comprises 16 residues. This CDR3 is CASSYLGGPSSYEQYF. The CDR3, as DNA: TGTGCCAGCAGTTACTTAGGGGGCCCCAGCTCCTACGAGCAGTACTTC.

This clone was recorded only once. The chain carries TRBV6-4 and TRBJ2-3; 11 bases map to TRBD2. Losses at the gene ends were 2 bases for V and 4 bases for J; bases not matched to a gene: 2. Germline-derived CDR1 and CDR2 are MRHNA and SNTAGT. The CDR3 sequence is 15 residues long. CDR3 amino acids: CASSDTSGRADTQYF. The CDR3 nucleotides are TGTGCCAGCAGTGACACTAGCGGGAGAGCAGATACGCAGTATTTT.

The sample holds one count of this clone. The chain carries TRBV5-4 and TRBJ1-1; tentatively, D is TRBD1 (6 bases). V was trimmed by 5 bases and J by 3 bases, leaving 17 bases between them. This CDR3 has 15 residues. CDR1 and CDR2 from the germline V gene are SGHNT and YYREEE (reference sequence). This CDR3 is CASRARQGNDTEAFF. CDR3 DNA: TGTGCCAGCAGGGCACGTCAGGGGAATGACACTGAAGCTTTCTTT. The entire variable domain, with the rest obtained from reference TRBV5-4 and TRBJ1-1, is as follows: ETGVTQSPTHLIKTRGQQVTLRCSSQSGHNTVSWYQQALGQGPQFIFQYYREEENGRGNFPPRFSGLQFPNYSSELNVNALELDDSALYLCASRARQGNDTEAFFGQGTRLTVV.

This chain joins TRBV19 and TRBJ1-2, with D possibly being TRBD1 (5 bases). The V gene's germline CDR1 is LNHDA and CDR2 SQIVND (reference sequence). With 7 bases removed from V and 12 bases from J, the gap between germline ends came to 27 bases. The CDR3 covers 15 residues. CDR3 DNA: TGTGCCAGTACCCGCGGGGACCGCTACAGAGAAGGGAACACCTTC. Protein product: CASTRGDRYREGNTF.

V is TRBV10-3 and J is TRBJ2-7, with a tentative D call TRBD1 (6 bases). Germline V gives CDR1 ENHRY, CDR2 SYGVKD. V was clipped by 0 bases and J by 3 bases, with 12 bases between them. The CDR3 covers 15 residues. DNA of the CDR3: TGTGCCATCAGTGAGTCTAGGGGACACCACTACGAGCAGTACTTC. Translating it yields CAISESRGHHYEQYF.

The rearrangement joins TRBV7-9 to TRBJ1-2; 10 bases align to TRBD1. Looked up from germline, CDR1 is SEHNR and CDR2 is FQNEAQ (reference sequence). There are 15 residues in the CDR3. V dropped 4 bases and J dropped 2; count of bases not matched to a gene: 4. In DNA form, the CDR3 reads TGTGCCAGCAGCTCAGGGACAGGGGCAAACTATGGCTACACCTTC. Encoded protein: CASSSGTGANYGYTF.

This clone was recorded a few times. The rearrangement uses TRBV9 and TRBJ2-5; 7 bases fit TRBD2. J was trimmed by 2 bases and V by 2 bases; bases with no gene match: 0. Germline V lookup: CDR1 SGDLS, CDR2 YYNGEE. The CDR3 has 13 amino acids. The CDR3 coding sequence is TGTGCCAGCAGCGTGGGGGGGCAAGAGACCCAGTACTTC. Its protein product is CASSVGGQETQYF.

V usage is TRBV9 and J usage is TRBJ2-5; 8 bases agree with TRBD1. This CDR3 contains 14 residues. The germline V gene encodes CDR1 SGDLS and CDR2 YYNGEE. The V gene end was trimmed by 4 bases and the J gene end by 2 bases; junction bases not matched to a gene: 4. The CDR3 protein is CASSTDREQETQYF. In DNA form, the CDR3 reads TGTGCCAGCAGCACGGACAGGGAACAAGAGACCCAGTACTTC.

This clone occurred a few times. The chain is built from TRBV5-8 and TRBJ2-7; TRBD1 agrees at 8 bases. The CDR3 runs 14 residues. Trimming took 1 base from V and 6 from J; bases not matched to a gene: 6. Germline V CDR1 and CDR2: SGHTS, YDEGEE. This chain's CDR3 is CASSLQTGVSEQYF. The CDR3 coding sequence is TGTGCCAGCAGCTTGCAGACAGGGGTTAGCGAGCAGTACTTC. Looking up the rest from reference TRBV5-8 and TRBJ2-7 gives the full variable domain: EAGVTQSPTHLIKTRGQQATLRCSPISGHTSVYWYQQALGLGLQFLLWYDEGEERNRGNFPPRFSGRQFPNYSSELNVNALELEDSALYLCASSLQTGVSEQYFGPGTRLTVT.

This rearrangement joins TRBV7-2 to TRBJ2-3, with a tentative D call TRBD2 (5 bases). This CDR3 spans 16 amino acids. Germline V gives CDR1 SGHTA, CDR2 FQGNSA. Trimming pared 5 bases from V and 2 bases from J, leaving 17 bases between. CDR3 nucleotides: TGTGCCAGCAGCCAGCAACTAGGAACGCTCACAGATACGCAGTATTTT. It codes for CASSQQLGTLTDTQYF.

The rearrangement joins TRBV9 to TRBJ1-1; TRBD1 matches at 11 bases. This CDR3 has 17 amino acids. Germline CDR1 SGDLS, CDR2 YYNGEE. V lost 3 bases, J lost 4 bases, and 11 bases stayed unmatched. The CDR3 loop is CASSDPKGTGGGTEAFF. CDR3 coding DNA: TGTGCCAGCAGCGATCCAAAGGGGACAGGGGGAGGCACTGAAGCTTTCTTT. Supplemented by reference TRBV9 and TRBJ1-1, the full variable domain reads DSGVTQTPKHLITATGQRVTLRCSPRSGDLSVYWYQQSLDQGLQFLIQYYNGEERAKGNILERFSAQQFPDLHSELNLSSLELGDSALYFCASSDPKGTGGGTEAFFGQGTRLTVV.

With respect to this clone: The sample contains more than one DNA sequence encoding this CDR3. DNA of the CDR3: TGTGCCAGCAGTTTAGGCGGCTCCTACGAGCAGTACTTC. Amino acids: CASSLGGSYEQYF. The chain carries TRBV27 and TRBJ2-7; D remains unclear. The germline gives CDR1 MNHEY, CDR2 SMNVEV (reference sequence). V lost 2 bases and J lost 0, with 5 bases in between. The CDR3 consists of 13 residues.

The V gene is TRBV6-5, the J gene TRBJ1-5, with D unresolved. Germline lookup yields CDR1 MNHEY and CDR2 SVGAGI. Between the trimmed V and J ends, which lost 0 bases and 0 bases, there was a span of 6 bases. This CDR3 comprises 15 residues. In DNA, the CDR3 is TGTGCCAGCAGTTACTCTGTTAATAGCAATCAGCCCCAGCATTTT. It encodes CASSYSVNSNQPQHF.

The chain links TRBV18 to TRBJ1-1, with 8 positions matching TRBD1. The CDR3 is made up of 13 amino acids. With V trimmed by 3 bases and J by 7 bases, 4 bases remained unmatched. Per the germline V gene, CDR1 is KGHSH and CDR2 is LQKENI. The CDR3, as DNA: TGTGCCAGCTCACCGCTCGGGACAGGTGAAGCTTTCTTT. Its protein product is CASSPLGTGEAFF. The whole variable domain, remainder taken from reference TRBV18 and TRBJ1-1, is NAGVMQNPRHLVRRRGQEARLRCSPMKGHSHVYWYRQLPEEGLKFMVYLQKENIIDESGMPKERFSAEFPKEGPSILRIQQVVRGDSAAYFCASSPLGTGEAFFGQGTRLTVV.

This chain joins TRBV11-2 and TRBJ1-1, with D tentatively TRBD1 (5 bases). V gave up 3 bases and J gave up 6 bases, with 11 bases separating them. Per germline, CDR1 SGHAT and CDR2 FQNNGV. The CDR3 has 13 amino acids. CDR3 loop: CASSLGGSAEAFF. The CDR3, as DNA: TGTGCCAGCAGCTTGGGGGGTAGCGCTGAAGCTTTCTTT. Full variable domain (rest looked up from reference TRBV11-2 and TRBJ1-1): EAGVAQSPRYKIIEKRQSVAFWCNPISGHATLYWYQQILGQGPKLLIQFQNNGVVDDSQLPKDRFSAERLKGVDSTLKIQPAKLEDSAVYLCASSLGGSAEAFFGQGTRLTVV.

The genes are TRBV5-4 and TRBJ1-1; 7 nucleotides line up with TRBD1. The CDR3 has 15 amino acids. CDR1 and CDR2 from the germline V gene are SGHNT and YYREEE (reference sequence). The junction had 7 bases not matched to a gene; V was cut back by 0 bases and J by 5 bases. The CDR3 region has the DNA TGTGCCAGCAGCTTGGTAACAGGGGAAGTGACTGAAGCTTTCTTT. It translates to CASSLVTGEVTEAFF.

The CDR3 DNA reads as TGTGCCATCAGTGCCGTGAAAGGGGAAGCTGAAGCTTTCTTT. Translated: CAISAVKGEAEAFF. This rearrangement joins TRBV10-3 to TRBJ1-1; tentatively, D is TRBD1 (5 bases). Trimming cost V 4 bases and J 6 bases, with 15 bases left between them. The CDR3 loop spans 14 amino acids. The germline V gene encodes CDR1 ENHRY and CDR2 SYGVKD.

As DNA, the CDR3 is TGTGCCAGCAGCTTCGGGACAGCCTTCTACGAGCAGTACTTC. Translating gives CASSFGTAFYEQYF. The chain combines TRBV7-2 with TRBJ2-7; 7 positions match TRBD1. Germline CDR1 and CDR2: SGHTA and FQGNSA. V shed 3 bases and J 3 bases; nucleotides not matched to a gene: 5. This CDR3 is built from 14 residues.

The chain uses TRBV28 and TRBJ1-1; no firm D call. CDR1 and CDR2 (germline): MDHEN, SYDVKM. This CDR3 is 14 amino acids long. Trimming pared 7 bases from V and 6 bases from J, leaving 18 bases between. This CDR3 reads CASISLGEGAEAFF. The CDR3 nucleotides are TGTGCCAGCATTTCACTTGGGGAGGGTGCTGAAGCTTTCTTT.

The chain joins TRBV29-1 to TRBJ2-5, with a possible D match to TRBD1 (5 bases). The J call could be wrong; TRBJ2-7 is a better fit for the DNA end. The CDR3 contains 12 residues. Germline values: CDR1 SQVTM, CDR2 ANQGSEA. The CDR3 region has the DNA TGCAGCCCGAACCCAGGGTCATACGAGCAGTACTTC. This encodes CSPNPGSYEQYF.

The rearrangement links TRBV19 to TRBJ1-4; 8 nucleotides agree with TRBD1. With 5 bases clipped from V and 5 bases from J, the junction kept 22 bases outside the gene matches. The CDR3 totals 20 residues. In germline, CDR1 is LNHDA, CDR2 SQIVND (reference sequence). The CDR3 reads CASSFPLLQSRGRLNEKLFF. The DNA of the CDR3 is TGTGCCAGTAGTTTCCCCCTTCTCCAATCCAGGGGGCGCTTGAATGAAAAACTGTTTTTT.

J is TRBJ2-7 and V is TRBV2, with a weak D call TRBD1 (5 bases). V was clipped by 0 bases and J by 5 bases, with 14 bases between them. The CDR3 spans 15 residues. The germline CDR1 and CDR2 sequences are SNHLY and FYNNEI. In DNA form, the CDR3 reads TGTGCCAGCAGTGAAGCTCAGGGCAGGGCCCACGAGCAGTACTTC. Translated, it gives CASSEAQGRAHEQYF.

The chain combines TRBV6-1 with TRBJ2-5; TRBD2 is a possible D gene (7 bases). This CDR3 is built from 16 residues. Germline V gene lookup returns CDR1 MNHNS and CDR2 SASEGT. The V and J ends lost 3 bases and 5 bases respectively, with 19 bases between them. The DNA for the CDR3 is TGTGCCAGCAGTGATATTCAGGGGAGGGTTCGGGAGACCCAGTACTTC. Amino acid sequence: CASSDIQGRVRETQYF.

A few counts support this clone. V usage is TRBV6-1 and J usage is TRBJ2-7; 8 bases match TRBD1. The V segment lost 8 bases and the J segment 3 bases; nucleotides outside the gene matches: 9. This CDR3 contains 14 residues. Per germline, CDR1 MNHNS and CDR2 SASEGT. CDR3 coding DNA: TGTGCCAGCGAGGACAGGGCGAAAAACTACGAGCAGTACTTC. Translation gives CASEDRAKNYEQYF.

V gene TRBV6-5 combines with J gene TRBJ1-1, with TRBD1 as a possible D gene (5 bases). From germline, CDR1 is MNHEY and CDR2 SVGAGI. The CDR3 runs 16 residues. V was clipped by 2 bases and J by 1 base, with 14 bases between them. The CDR3 region is CASSYGIPGGNTEAFF. CDR3 nucleotide sequence: TGTGCCAGCAGTTACGGAATCCCGGGGGGGAACACTGAAGCTTTCTTT.